One and the same sample provided the 29 T cell receptor beta chains below, sequenced in a study of early T cells in non-severe SARS-CoV-2 infection. MiXCR, run by TCRdb on the 5' RACE reads, gives a single entry per CDR3 protein. The table shows fewer than 25,000 distinct CDR3 sequences, with approximately 3.8% occurring only once. The specimen sequenced was whole blood. The receptors derive from an adult who was a healthcare worker with PCR-confirmed SARS-CoV-2 infection or an uninfected control (not recorded which).

This clonotype showed up many times. This rearrangement joins TRBV20-1 to TRBJ2-2; D is unclear. Trimming cost V 3 bases and J 4 bases, with 3 bases left between them. CDR1 is DFQATT and CDR2 is SNEGSKA in the germline V gene (reference sequence). This CDR3 has 11 residues. The CDR3 nucleotides read TGCAGTGCTAGCTCCACCGGGGAGCTGTTTTTT. Its protein is CSASSTGELFF.

This clonotype was observed at least ten times. This chain connects TRBV30 to TRBJ2-7; no clear D gene. The germline V and J ends were trimmed by 7 bases and 0 bases, with 13 bases remaining between them. The CDR3 has 13 residues. Germline V gene sequence: CDR1 GTSNPN, CDR2 SVGIG (reference sequence). CDR3 DNA sequence: TGTGCCTCGGAAGTAACGGGCTCCTACGAGCAGTACTTC. It codes for CASEVTGSYEQYF. Combining the CDR3 with reference TRBV30 and TRBJ2-7 gives the whole variable domain SQTIHQWPATLVQPVGSPLSLECTVEGTSNPNLYWYRQAAGRGLQLLFYSVGIGQISSEVPQNLSASRPQDRQFILSSKKLLLSDSGFYLCASEVTGSYEQYFGPGTRLTVT.

This clonotype appeared many times. This chain links TRBV4-3 with TRBJ2-1; tentative D call: TRBD1 (6 bases). CDR3 length equals 14 residues. Germline-derived CDR1 and CDR2 are LGHNA and YSLEER. Trimming stripped 2 bases from V and 9 bases from J, with 14 bases between. CDR3 sequence reads: CASSQFPRGSEQFF. DNA for the CDR3: TGCGCCAGCAGCCAATTCCCTAGGGGGAGTGAGCAGTTCTTC.

This clonotype has a count of ten or more. The chain joins TRBV7-6 to TRBJ2-5; no firm D call. CDR3 length equals 14 residues. Per germline, CDR1 SGHVS and CDR2 FNYEAQ. V shed 2 bases and J shed 3 bases, with 10 bases lying between them. The CDR3 sequence: CASSLISEKETQYF. CDR3 bases: TGTGCCAGCAGCTTAATCTCTGAAAAAGAGACCCAGTACTTC.

This clonotype occurred many times. The rearrangement links TRBV10-3 to TRBJ1-6; TRBD1 is a possible D gene (5 bases). Trimming stripped 3 bases from V and 5 bases from J, with 8 bases between. CDR1 and CDR2 from the germline V gene are ENHRY and SYGVKD. This CDR3 spans 14 amino acids. The CDR3 region has the DNA TGTGCCATCAGTGAAAGGGGCAATAATTCACCCCTCCACTTT. Translating it yields CAISERGNNSPLHF.

Judged by abundance, this clonotype is medium-sized. The CDR3 region has the DNA TGTGCCAGCAGCTTAGGCCTGGGGGGGTCAGGAGTGAACACTGAAGCTTTCTTT. It yields the protein CASSLGLGGSGVNTEAFF. The chain carries TRBV11-2 and TRBJ1-1; D may be TRBD1 (5 bases). Deletions cut 1 base from V and 0 bases from J, with 18 bases between. The CDR3 spans 18 residues. Germline assignment: CDR1 SGHAT and CDR2 FQNNGV. Full variable domain (rest looked up from reference TRBV11-2 and TRBJ1-1): EAGVAQSPRYKIIEKRQSVAFWCNPISGHATLYWYQQILGQGPKLLIQFQNNGVVDDSQLPKDRFSAERLKGVDSTLKIQPAKLEDSAVYLCASSLGLGGSGVNTEAFFGQGTRLTVV.

This clonotype was counted ten times or more. The chain couples TRBV5-4 to TRBJ2-4; D possibly corresponds to TRBD1 (6 bases). There are 17 residues in the CDR3. Germline-derived CDR1 and CDR2 are SGHNT and YYREEE (reference sequence). Trimming removed 6 bases at V and 0 bases at J, with 19 bases between. CDR3: CASTLTTGDLAKNIQYF. CDR3 DNA: TGTGCCAGCACCCTAACGACAGGCGATCTAGCCAAAAACATTCAGTACTTC.

This clonotype has a count of ten or more. This chain connects TRBV27 to TRBJ1-4; 8 nucleotides line up with TRBD1. The J segment lost 8 bases and the V segment lost 8 bases, leaving 10 bases of the junction unmatched. The CDR3 runs 14 residues. Germline V gene data show CDR1 as MNHEY and CDR2 as SMNVEV (reference sequence). The DNA for the CDR3 is TGTGCCAGCGCAGACCTGGACAGGGTCGAAAAACTGTTTTTT. Protein: CASADLDRVEKLFF.

The V call is TRBV15, the J call TRBJ2-2; 10 bases align to TRBD2. CDR1 and CDR2 (germline): LNHNV, YYDKDF (reference sequence). The CDR3 is 18 amino acids. V lost 0 bases to trimming and J lost 6 bases; unmatched junction nucleotides: 10. This chain's CDR3 is CATSRDQLASGGAGELFF. CDR3 nucleotide sequence: TGTGCCACCAGCAGAGATCAGTTGGCTAGCGGGGGTGCCGGGGAGCTGTTTTTT.

This clonotype was found many times. This chain connects TRBV12-3 or TRBV12-4 to TRBJ1-1; D gene uncertain. V lost 7 bases to trimming and J lost 1 base, with 16 bases between them. The CDR3 loop spans 15 amino acids. CDR3 loop: CASISTGRRNTEAFF. The CDR3 region has the DNA TGTGCCAGCATCTCGACGGGGAGGAGGAACACTGAAGCTTTCTTT.

The sample holds many counts of this clonotype. CDR3 region: CASSYSQHTDTQYF. DNA for the CDR3: TGTGCCAGCAGTTACAGTCAGCACACAGATACGCAGTATTTT. The chain employs TRBV6-6 and TRBJ2-3, with unresolved D. This CDR3 spans 14 amino acids. V lost 2 bases and J lost 2, with 8 bases in between. Per germline, CDR1 MNHNY and CDR2 SVGAGI (reference sequence).

This clonotype has a count of ten or more. In DNA form, the CDR3 reads TGCGCCAGCAGCTTGGTAGGGGGAAGAACTGAAGCTTTCTTT. The encoded protein is CASSLVGGRTEAFF. The V and J genes are TRBV5-1 and TRBJ1-1; weak D call: TRBD1 (6 bases). CDR3 size: 14 residues. Germline V lookup: CDR1 SGHRS, CDR2 YFSETQ. V lost 0 bases and J lost 5, with 11 bases in between.

This clonotype was detected only a few times. The chain links TRBV6-6 to TRBJ2-7, with D possibly being TRBD2 (6 bases). The germline CDR1 and CDR2 sequences are MNHNY and SVGAGI (reference sequence). V lost 3 bases, J lost 7 bases, and 22 bases lay in between. CDR3 length: 16 residues. The CDR3 sequence is CASSYLGEAGLSEQYF. CDR3 sequence (DNA): TGTGCCAGCAGTTATTTAGGGGAGGCTGGCCTCTCGGAGCAGTACTTC.

The sample holds many counts of this clonotype. This chain connects TRBV7-2 to TRBJ2-7; TRBD1 matches 12 bases. The germline V gene has CDR1 SGHTA and CDR2 FQGNSA. The CDR3 has 16 residues. Trimming at V came to 2 bases and at J to 7 bases, leaving 9 bases not matched to a gene. Here the CDR3 DNA reads TGTGCCAGCAGCTTAATTATGGGGACAGGGGGCAGAGAGCAGTACTTC. Encoded protein: CASSLIMGTGGREQYF.

The chain links TRBV4-1 to TRBJ2-1; the D gene is possibly TRBD2 (5 bases). The CDR3 extends over 13 amino acids. Deletions cut 5 bases from V and 9 bases from J, with 14 bases between. The germline V gene encodes CDR1 MGHRA and CDR2 YSYEKL. The CDR3 nucleotides read TGCGCCAGCAGCTTCCAGGTCGGAGGTGAGCAGTTCTTC. As protein: CASSFQVGGEQFF.

This clonotype was observed many times. The chain couples TRBV10-3 to TRBJ2-7; D remains ambiguous. Germline CDR1 is ENHRY and CDR2 is SYGVKD. Trimming pared 3 bases from V and 3 bases from J, leaving 9 bases between. The CDR3 consists of 13 residues. Here the CDR3 reads CAISEGPSYEQYF. In DNA, the CDR3 is TGTGCCATCAGTGAAGGGCCGAGCTACGAGCAGTACTTC.

J is TRBJ2-7 and V is TRBV10-2; 7 bases fit TRBD1. V dropped 7 bases and J dropped 3; count of bases not matched to a gene: 12. There are 15 residues in the CDR3. CDR1 and CDR2 (germline): WSHSY, SAAADI. This chain's CDR3 is CASIGLTGSDYEQYF. The CDR3 nucleotides are TGCGCCAGCATTGGTTTGACAGGGTCGGACTACGAGCAGTACTTC.

This clonotype was counted at least ten times. The CDR3 nucleotides are TGTGCCAGCAGCCGCGGACAGTACAATGAGCAGTTCTTC. Protein sequence: CASSRGQYNEQFF. This chain links TRBV7-2 with TRBJ2-1, with D possibly TRBD1 on 6 matching bases. The CDR3 loop spans 13 amino acids. Between the trimmed V and J ends, which lost 5 bases and 4 bases, there was a span of 9 bases. Germline-derived CDR1 and CDR2 are SGHTA and FQGNSA.

This clonotype was observed at least ten times. CDR3 sequence (DNA): TGTGCCAGCTCATCGCCAGATACTAGCAATCAGCCCCAGCATTTT. It specifies CASSSPDTSNQPQHF. The chain couples TRBV18 to TRBJ1-5; D is uncertain. V was shortened by 5 bases and J by 0 bases, with 11 bases between the two germline ends. Germline CDR1 reads KGHSH; CDR2 reads LQKENI. CDR3 length equals 15 residues.

This clonotype was recorded at least ten times. V usage is TRBV20-1 and J usage is TRBJ2-7; TRBD2 agrees at 7 bases. The CDR3 has 14 amino acids. Germline CDR1 and CDR2: DFQATT and SNEGSKA (reference sequence). Trimming at V came to 2 bases and at J to 5 bases, leaving 9 bases not matched to a gene. CDR3 sequence: CSARPAGSLDEQYF. CDR3 nucleotides: TGCAGTGCTAGACCAGCGGGGTCCCTTGACGAGCAGTACTTC.

The chain employs TRBV5-1 and TRBJ2-1, with 7 bases identical to TRBD1. The germline CDR1 and CDR2 sequences are SGHRS and YFSETQ. The CDR3 loop spans 15 amino acids. J gave up 6 bases and V 1 base, and 7 bases lay outside the gene matches. As DNA, the CDR3 is TGCGCCAGCAGCTTGCGCCAGGGGGTAGGCAATGAGCAGTTCTTC. This codes for CASSLRQGVGNEQFF.

This clonotype was counted many times. CDR3 in DNA: TGTGCCAGCAGTCTCCGGGACAGGGAGGTCGCCTATAATTCACCCCTCCACTTT. Amino acids: CASSLRDREVAYNSPLHF. This chain connects TRBV28 to TRBJ1-6; 9 bases match TRBD1. There are 18 residues in the CDR3. V was clipped by 5 bases and J by 2 bases; unmatched bases: 10. Per the germline V gene, CDR1 is MDHEN and CDR2 is SYDVKM.

This clonotype was seen only a few times. This rearrangement joins TRBV7-9 to TRBJ2-5, with a possible D match to TRBD1 (5 bases). The germline CDR1 and CDR2 sequences are SEHNR and FQNEAQ (reference sequence). The CDR3 loop spans 13 amino acids. Between the trimmed V and J ends, which lost 2 bases and 4 bases, there was a span of 8 bases. Written as DNA, the CDR3 is TGTGCCAGCAGCTTAAGGGGCGGAGAGACCCAGTACTTC. Translating it yields CASSLRGGETQYF.

This clonotype was seen more than once but under ten times. The V and J genes are TRBV28 and TRBJ2-1; a possible D gene is TRBD1 (6 bases). CDR1 and CDR2 from the germline V gene are MDHEN and SYDVKM. Deletions cut 3 bases from V and 4 bases from J, with 13 bases between. The CDR3 runs to 15 residues. CDR3 nucleotide sequence: TGTGCCAGCAGTTTCAGGGGCCGGGGTTACAATGAGCAGTTCTTC. It codes for CASSFRGRGYNEQFF.

The V call is TRBV6-6, the J call TRBJ2-7, with TRBD1 identical over 9 bases. V shed 6 bases and J 3 bases; nucleotides not matched to a gene: 6. Germline-derived CDR1 and CDR2 are MNHNY and SVGAGI (reference sequence). This CDR3 is 14 amino acids long. CDR3 coding DNA: TGTGCCAGCAGACCTCCGGGACAGGGCTACGAGCAGTACTTC. It translates to CASRPPGQGYEQYF.

This clonotype was counted at least ten times. The CDR3 reads CSARVPEREGEQYF. CDR3 coding DNA: TGCAGTGCTAGAGTCCCAGAAAGGGAGGGCGAGCAGTACTTC. The chain uses TRBV20-1 and TRBJ2-7; TRBD2 aligns across 7 bases. CDR3 length: 14 residues. The V and J ends lost 1 base and 6 bases, in that order; junction bases with no gene match: 9. The germline CDR1 and CDR2 sequences are DFQATT and SNEGSKA (reference sequence).

This clonotype was seen many times. V gene TRBV7-6 combines with J gene TRBJ2-1, with 9 bases matching TRBD2. CDR3 length: 17 residues. Germline V gene data show CDR1 as SGHVS and CDR2 as FNYEAQ. J was trimmed by 0 bases and V by 2 bases; bases with no gene match: 5. CDR3 protein: CASSLSSGGSSYNEQFF. In DNA form, the CDR3 reads TGTGCCAGCAGCTTAAGTAGCGGGGGAAGCTCCTACAATGAGCAGTTCTTC.

This clonotype was observed at least ten times. The chain employs TRBV7-2 and TRBJ1-1; D unresolved. With 5 bases removed from V and 6 bases from J, the gap between germline ends came to 7 bases. Germline CDR1 reads SGHTA; CDR2 reads FQGNSA. The CDR3 runs 11 residues. The CDR3 spells CASSASPEAFF. The CDR3 DNA is TGTGCCAGCAGCGCCTCCCCTGAAGCTTTCTTT.

This clonotype was found a few times. This sequence joins TRBV3-1 and TRBJ2-7; D gene unclear. Per germline, CDR1 LGHDT and CDR2 YNNKEL (reference sequence). This CDR3 has 13 amino acids. Trimming pared 1 base from V and 6 bases from J, leaving 10 bases between. The CDR3 DNA reads TGTGCCAGCAGCCAAGGGGCACGAGGCGAGCAGTACTTC. Its translation is CASSQGARGEQYF.